This T cell receptor (beta chain) was identified during a study of shared clonotypes between healthy human individuals. Positive CCR7 selection of CD45RO-negative cells yielded the naive CD8 cells, and terminally differentiated effector memory CD45RA+ cells were excluded. Measured with immunoSEQ multiplex PCR; TCRdb has only the in-frame clones, and not every one. Among about 2.1 million clones listed, roughly 91% were seen once. Findings and limits, study-wide: The study found about 5% of naive CD4 clonotypes shared across a few donors.

Comment on this clone: Antigen specificity is unknown.

Germline V gives CDR1 SGHKS, CDR2 YYEKEE (reference sequence). The CDR3 is 17 residues long. The V gene end was trimmed by 4 bases and the J gene end by 2 bases; junction bases not matched to a gene: 12. The TCR was taken from a man aged 18 to 30 in good health. Some clones in this sample may be carry-over from other donors' samples. Sequencing used naive CD8+ T cells from PBMCs. The chain employs TRBV5-5 and TRBJ1-5; 7 bases line up with TRBD1. The CDR3 DNA is TGTGCCAGCAGCGCTATTGAGGGGGCGCGGCGCAATCAGCCCCAGCATTTT. Translating it yields CASSAIEGARRNQPQHF.